The 30 T cell receptor beta chains in this list originate from one sample, sequenced in a study of cytomegalovirus exposure and HLA in healthy donors. Vbeta (60) and Jbeta (13) primers were used in the PCR. TCRdb keeps only in-frame clones here, not all; method: immunoSEQ multiplex PCR. Among some 110,000 clones listed, roughly 71% were seen once. The specimen sequenced was PBMCs. Receptor source: a male donor in good health and CMV-seropositive.

The chain couples TRBV20-1 to TRBJ2-7, with D perhaps TRBD2 (5 bases). Germline loops: CDR1 DFQATT, CDR2 SNEGSKA (reference sequence). The CDR3 is made up of 10 amino acids. Trimming left V 6 bases short and J 4 bases short, with 7 bases between. The CDR3 DNA sequence: TGCAGTGCGAGGGATTACGAGCAGTACTTC. Its translation is CSARDYEQYF.

Only one count was recorded for this clone. The rearrangement joins TRBV28 to TRBJ1-2, with D possibly matching TRBD1 (5 bases). Trimming pared 2 bases from V and 1 base from J, leaving 11 bases between. The CDR3 sequence is 15 residues long. Looked up from germline, CDR1 is MDHEN and CDR2 is SYDVKM. The CDR3 spells CASSLGSQGNYGYTF. The CDR3 DNA reads as TGTGCCAGCAGTTTAGGAAGTCAGGGTAACTATGGCTACACCTTC.

The chain joins TRBV7-9 to TRBJ2-5, with D unclear. CDR3 length: 14 amino acids. The germline V gene encodes CDR1 SEHNR and CDR2 FQNEAQ (reference sequence). V dropped 5 bases and J dropped 1 base, with 11 bases sitting between them. CDR3 region: CASSPPSSQETQYF. CDR3 DNA sequence: TGTGCCAGCAGCCCCCCGTCCTCCCAAGAGACCCAGTACTTC.

V is TRBV19 and J is TRBJ1-5, with D possibly matching TRBD1 (5 bases). Germline V CDR1 and CDR2: LNHDA, SQIVND (reference sequence). The CDR3 has 17 amino acids. Trimming shortened V by 9 bases and J by 2 bases, and 23 bases separated the two germline ends. In nucleotides, the CDR3 is TGTGCCAGCAGTTTCGGCGGGGGAATATCCGGCAATCAGCCCCAGCATTTT. Its protein is CASSFGGGISGNQPQHF.

This clone was seen more than once but under ten times. The V gene is TRBV7-6, the J gene TRBJ2-7; tentative D call: TRBD2 (6 bases). The germline CDR1 and CDR2 sequences are SGHVS and FNYEAQ. The CDR3 runs 14 residues. V lost 5 bases, J lost 7 bases, and 18 bases lay in between. CDR3 DNA: TGTGCCAGCAGCCACCGACGGCTTGGGGGGGAGCAGTACTTC. Translating gives CASSHRRLGGEQYF.

The chain is built from TRBV28 and TRBJ1-1; D is unresolved. Per germline, CDR1 MDHEN and CDR2 SYDVKM. This CDR3 region has 11 residues. V dropped 6 bases and J dropped 5 bases, with 7 bases sitting between them. This chain's CDR3 is CASSKLTEAFF. The CDR3 coding sequence is TGTGCCAGCAGCAAACTAACTGAAGCTTTCTTT.

J is TRBJ2-5 and V is TRBV7-2; 9 bases are a match to TRBD1. The J segment lost 7 bases and the V segment lost 5 bases, leaving 11 bases of the junction unmatched. CDR3 length: 15 amino acids. CDR1 SGHTA and CDR2 FQGNSA come from the germline V gene. CDR3 DNA: TGTGCCAGCAGCATCGGCACAGGGGGCAGGGGGACCCAGTACTTC. It is translated as CASSIGTGGRGTQYF.

Only a few counts were recorded for this clone. This chain connects TRBV5-6 to TRBJ1-1; D gene unclear. The CDR3 runs to 14 residues. Germline CDR1 is SGHDT and CDR2 is YYEEEE. V lost 6 bases and J lost 4, with 16 bases in between. The CDR3 region is CASNLGGVRTEAFF. The CDR3, as DNA: TGTGCCAGCAACCTTGGAGGTGTTCGCACTGAAGCTTTCTTT.

The chain joins TRBV21-1 to TRBJ2-5; the table's D call, TRBD2, has no DNA check behind it. TRBV21-1 is a pseudogene segment. CDR3 size: 16 residues. The CDR3 here is CASSNHNREGYETQYF. The DNA of the CDR3 is TGTGCCAGCAGCAACCATAACAGGGAGGGGTATGAGACCCAGTACTTC.

This chain connects TRBV9 to TRBJ2-5; 10 bases agree with TRBD1. The trim removed 0 bases at V and 2 bases at J, leaving 25 bases unmatched. CDR1 is SGDLS, CDR2 YYNGEE, per germline. CDR3 length: 23 amino acids. The CDR3 spells CASSVDPRDRGLEREFGQETQYF. The CDR3 nucleotides are TGTGCCAGCAGCGTAGATCCCCGGGACAGGGGACTAGAGCGGGAGTTTGGGCAAGAGACCCAGTACTTC.

The gene calls are TRBV7-2 and TRBJ1-1, with a possible D match to TRBD1 (5 bases). Trimming removed 2 bases from V and 3 bases from J, with 13 bases in between. CDR3 length: 15 amino acids. Germline values: CDR1 SGHTA, CDR2 FQGNSA. The CDR3 DNA reads TGTGCCAGCAGCTTATGGGGCAGGGAGGACACTGAAGCTTTCTTT. Translating gives CASSLWGREDTEAFF.

The chain employs TRBV7-2 and TRBJ2-1, with 8 positions matching TRBD1. The CDR3 contains 15 residues. The V gene's germline CDR1 is SGHTA and CDR2 FQGNSA. V gave up 2 bases and J gave up 4 bases; unmatched junction bases: 4. The CDR3 region has the DNA TGTGCCAGCAGCTTAAGAACAGGGGGGTACAATGAGCAGTTCTTC. It translates to CASSLRTGGYNEQFF.

The chain links TRBV4-2 to TRBJ2-3; 7 bases map to TRBD1. Trimming cost V 0 bases and J 4 bases; bases outside gene matches: 7. CDR1 is LGHNA, CDR2 YNFKEQ, per germline. The length of the CDR3 is 16 residues. This CDR3 reads CASSQEILQGADTQYF. CDR3 DNA sequence: TGTGCCAGCAGCCAAGAAATCCTTCAGGGGGCAGATACGCAGTATTTT.

V usage is TRBV29-1 and J usage is TRBJ2-3, with 15 bases that match TRBD2. This CDR3 is 20 amino acids long. Germline-derived CDR1 and CDR2 are SQVTM and ANQGSEA. The V segment lost 2 bases and the J segment 3 bases; nucleotides outside the gene matches: 15. The CDR3 nucleotides are TGCAGCGTTGAATGGATGCCGGGACTAGCGGGGGGTCTCGTTACAGATACGCAGTATTTT. Encoded protein: CSVEWMPGLAGGLVTDTQYF.

The chain recombines TRBV7-9 with TRBJ2-3, with D possibly TRBD1 on 6 matching bases. The length of the CDR3 is 16 residues. Germline loops: CDR1 SEHNR, CDR2 FQNEAQ (reference sequence). With 5 bases removed from V and 0 bases from J, the gap between germline ends came to 15 bases. Written as DNA, the CDR3 is TGTGCCAGCAGCCTTACCGGGACAACTAGCACAGATACGCAGTATTTT. As protein: CASSLTGTTSTDTQYF.

This clone was seen a handful of times. The CDR3 DNA is TGTGCCAGCACCGGGGGACAGACAACAAGCAAAGCTTTCTTT. Its protein product is CASTGGQTTSKAFF. The chain carries TRBV2 and TRBJ1-1; 7 bases align to TRBD1. Germline V gene data show CDR1 as SNHLY and CDR2 as FYNNEI. The CDR3 runs 14 residues. The V segment lost 7 bases and the J segment 9 bases; nucleotides outside the gene matches: 14.

The chain has TRBV11-3 and TRBJ2-1; 8 positions agree with TRBD2. The junction had 6 bases not matched to a gene; V was cut back by 5 bases and J by 9 bases. CDR3 length equals 13 residues. CDR1 and CDR2 (germline): SGHNT, YENEEA. CDR3 coding DNA: TGTGCCAGCAGCCCCGGGGGGGAAGGTGAGCAGTTCTTC. Protein product: CASSPGGEGEQFF.

This clone came up a few times. This chain connects TRBV6-5 to TRBJ1-1; D ambiguous. The germline CDR1 and CDR2 sequences are MNHEY and SVGAGI. Trimming removed 5 bases at V and 0 bases at J, with 7 bases between. This CDR3 comprises 13 residues. The CDR3 spells CASSDKMNTEAFF. The CDR3 bases are TGTGCCAGCAGTGACAAAATGAACACTGAAGCTTTCTTT.

The chain carries TRBV28 and TRBJ1-1; 8 bases align to TRBD1. Unmatched junction bases numbered 6, after V lost 3 bases and J lost 0 bases. Per germline, CDR1 MDHEN and CDR2 SYDVKM. CDR3 length: 16 residues. The CDR3 coding sequence is TGTGCCAGCAGTTTCGACAGGGGACGAATGAACACTGAAGCTTTCTTT. It is translated as CASSFDRGRMNTEAFF.

In its sample, this clone was seen once. J is TRBJ2-7 and V is TRBV5-6, with 11 nucleotides matching TRBD1. The V gene's germline CDR1 is SGHDT and CDR2 YYEEEE. The CDR3 extends over 17 amino acids. The junction had 15 bases not matched to a gene; V was cut back by 4 bases and J by 6 bases. CDR3 in DNA: TGTGCCAGCAGCCCCGGACAGGGGGCTAGGAACTACGGCGAGCAGTACTTC. Amino acid sequence: CASSPGQGARNYGEQYF.

This clone has just one count. The V gene is TRBV7-7, the J gene TRBJ2-3; 8 nucleotides align to TRBD2. The germline V gene has CDR1 SSHAT and CDR2 FNYEAQ (reference sequence). This CDR3 spans 15 amino acids. V lost 3 bases, J lost 5 bases, and 7 bases stayed unmatched. The chain's CDR3 is CASSLAGGAGDTQYF. The CDR3 DNA sequence: TGTGCCAGCAGCTTGGCCGGGGGGGCGGGAGATACGCAGTATTTT.

This sequence joins TRBV27 and TRBJ2-7; weak D call: TRBD2 (6 bases). Trimming cost V 2 bases and J 3 bases, with 20 bases left between them. CDR1 is MNHEY and CDR2 is SMNVEV in the germline V gene (reference sequence). The CDR3 loop spans 17 amino acids. The CDR3 sequence is CASSLESRVGGLYEQYF. The CDR3 bases are TGTGCCAGCAGTTTAGAAAGCAGGGTGGGAGGTCTCTACGAGCAGTACTTC.

This chain connects TRBV7-2 to TRBJ1-1; D unclear. The germline V gene has CDR1 SGHTA and CDR2 FQGNSA. The V end was cut by 5 bases, the J end by 0 bases, with 7 bases between. There are 13 residues in the CDR3. CDR3 loop: CASSAYLNTEAFF. CDR3 nucleotides: TGTGCCAGCAGCGCCTACCTGAACACTGAAGCTTTCTTT.

The rearrangement joins TRBV27 to TRBJ2-6; TRBD2 is a possible D gene (6 bases). Germline lookup yields CDR1 MNHEY and CDR2 SMNVEV (reference sequence). CDR3 size: 18 residues. With 2 bases removed from V and 0 bases from J, the gap between germline ends came to 14 bases. The CDR3 region has the DNA TGTGCCAGCAGTTTAGGAGGACTAACACTCTCTGGGGCCAACGTCCTGACTTTC. This encodes CASSLGGLTLSGANVLTF.

The J gene is TRBJ2-1, the V gene TRBV5-1; a possible D gene is TRBD2 (7 bases). This CDR3 contains 14 residues. CDR1 and CDR2 (germline): SGHRS, YFSETQ. The V gene lost 0 bases and the J gene lost 7 bases, with 11 bases spanning the gap. CDR3 coding DNA: TGCGCCAGCAGCTTGGGGGGGGGCTTAAATGAGCAGTTCTTC. This translates into CASSLGGGLNEQFF.

Concerning this clone: The limits of the CDR3 on the DNA are not certain, so only TCRdb's listed CDR3 is given. V and J are TRBV29-1 and TRBJ2-7; TRBD2 is the table's D call, not checked against the DNA. A total of 15 residues make up the CDR3, ends included. Germline V CDR1 and CDR2: SQVTM, ANQGSEA. CDR3 region: CSVADGVAGGSKKYF.

The chain links TRBV29-1 to TRBJ2-1, with 7 bases lining up with TRBD2. This CDR3 contains 12 residues. V lost 3 bases to trimming and J lost 6 bases; unmatched junction nucleotides: 2. CDR1 and CDR2 (germline): SQVTM, ANQGSEA. The CDR3 nucleotides read TGCAGCGTTGACTCTAGCGGCAATGAGCAGTTCTTC. Its protein is CSVDSSGNEQFF.

A word on this clone: The junction and the germline gene differ at one end; a read error may be behind it. This chain joins TRBV5-6 and TRBJ1-6; TRBD1 matches 7 bases. CDR1 and CDR2 from the germline V gene are SGHDT and YYEEEE. CDR3 length: 17 amino acids. The CDR3 DNA is TGTGCCAGCAGCCGGGCGTACAGGGGAACCTATAATTCACCCCTCAACTTT. This encodes CASSRAYRGTYNSPLNF.

V gene TRBV27 combines with J gene TRBJ2-2, with TRBD2 identical over 12 bases. J lost 8 bases, V lost 0 bases, and 7 bases had no gene match. The CDR3 runs to 17 residues. Looked up from germline, CDR1 is MNHEY and CDR2 is SMNVEV (reference sequence). CDR3 residues: CASSLSASGGAQGELFF. The CDR3 bases are TGTGCCAGCAGTTTATCGGCTAGCGGGGGGGCCCAAGGGGAGCTGTTTTTT.

V usage is TRBV5-1 and J usage is TRBJ1-1, with TRBD1 as a possible D gene (5 bases). Trimming cost V 0 bases and J 1 base, with 10 bases left between them. The germline V gene encodes CDR1 SGHRS and CDR2 YFSETQ. This CDR3 has 15 residues. Here the CDR3 reads CASSLVVGQNTEAFF. CDR3 DNA: TGCGCCAGCAGCTTGGTGGTCGGACAGAACACTGAAGCTTTCTTT.